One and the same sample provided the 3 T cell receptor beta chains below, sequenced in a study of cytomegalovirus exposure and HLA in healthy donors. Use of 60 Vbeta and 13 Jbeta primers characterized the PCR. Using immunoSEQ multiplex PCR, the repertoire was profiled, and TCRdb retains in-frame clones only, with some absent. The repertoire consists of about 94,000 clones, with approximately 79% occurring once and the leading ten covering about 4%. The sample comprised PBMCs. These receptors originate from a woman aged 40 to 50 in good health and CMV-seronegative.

The CDR3 reads CASSGEGGHSPLHF. In DNA, the CDR3 is TGCGCCAGCAGTGGGGAGGGCGGGCATTCACCCCTCCACTTT. The rearrangement joins TRBV10-1 to TRBJ1-6; D call uncertain. Germline V lookup: CDR1 WNHNN, CDR2 SYGVQD (reference sequence). This CDR3 comprises 14 residues. Trimming removed 4 bases from V and 8 bases from J, with 12 bases in between.

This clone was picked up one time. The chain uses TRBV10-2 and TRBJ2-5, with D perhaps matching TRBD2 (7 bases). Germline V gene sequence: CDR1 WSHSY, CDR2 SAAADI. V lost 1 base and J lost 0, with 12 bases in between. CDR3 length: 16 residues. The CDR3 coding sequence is TGCGCCAGCAGTGAGTGGTCGGGGGGCCACCAAGAGACCCAGTACTTC. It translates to CASSEWSGGHQETQYF.

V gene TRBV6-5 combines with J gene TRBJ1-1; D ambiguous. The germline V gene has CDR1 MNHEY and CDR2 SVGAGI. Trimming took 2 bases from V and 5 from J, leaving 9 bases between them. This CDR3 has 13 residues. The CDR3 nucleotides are TGTGCCAGCAGTTACGCCGCGCGGACTGAAGCTTTCTTT. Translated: CASSYAARTEAFF.